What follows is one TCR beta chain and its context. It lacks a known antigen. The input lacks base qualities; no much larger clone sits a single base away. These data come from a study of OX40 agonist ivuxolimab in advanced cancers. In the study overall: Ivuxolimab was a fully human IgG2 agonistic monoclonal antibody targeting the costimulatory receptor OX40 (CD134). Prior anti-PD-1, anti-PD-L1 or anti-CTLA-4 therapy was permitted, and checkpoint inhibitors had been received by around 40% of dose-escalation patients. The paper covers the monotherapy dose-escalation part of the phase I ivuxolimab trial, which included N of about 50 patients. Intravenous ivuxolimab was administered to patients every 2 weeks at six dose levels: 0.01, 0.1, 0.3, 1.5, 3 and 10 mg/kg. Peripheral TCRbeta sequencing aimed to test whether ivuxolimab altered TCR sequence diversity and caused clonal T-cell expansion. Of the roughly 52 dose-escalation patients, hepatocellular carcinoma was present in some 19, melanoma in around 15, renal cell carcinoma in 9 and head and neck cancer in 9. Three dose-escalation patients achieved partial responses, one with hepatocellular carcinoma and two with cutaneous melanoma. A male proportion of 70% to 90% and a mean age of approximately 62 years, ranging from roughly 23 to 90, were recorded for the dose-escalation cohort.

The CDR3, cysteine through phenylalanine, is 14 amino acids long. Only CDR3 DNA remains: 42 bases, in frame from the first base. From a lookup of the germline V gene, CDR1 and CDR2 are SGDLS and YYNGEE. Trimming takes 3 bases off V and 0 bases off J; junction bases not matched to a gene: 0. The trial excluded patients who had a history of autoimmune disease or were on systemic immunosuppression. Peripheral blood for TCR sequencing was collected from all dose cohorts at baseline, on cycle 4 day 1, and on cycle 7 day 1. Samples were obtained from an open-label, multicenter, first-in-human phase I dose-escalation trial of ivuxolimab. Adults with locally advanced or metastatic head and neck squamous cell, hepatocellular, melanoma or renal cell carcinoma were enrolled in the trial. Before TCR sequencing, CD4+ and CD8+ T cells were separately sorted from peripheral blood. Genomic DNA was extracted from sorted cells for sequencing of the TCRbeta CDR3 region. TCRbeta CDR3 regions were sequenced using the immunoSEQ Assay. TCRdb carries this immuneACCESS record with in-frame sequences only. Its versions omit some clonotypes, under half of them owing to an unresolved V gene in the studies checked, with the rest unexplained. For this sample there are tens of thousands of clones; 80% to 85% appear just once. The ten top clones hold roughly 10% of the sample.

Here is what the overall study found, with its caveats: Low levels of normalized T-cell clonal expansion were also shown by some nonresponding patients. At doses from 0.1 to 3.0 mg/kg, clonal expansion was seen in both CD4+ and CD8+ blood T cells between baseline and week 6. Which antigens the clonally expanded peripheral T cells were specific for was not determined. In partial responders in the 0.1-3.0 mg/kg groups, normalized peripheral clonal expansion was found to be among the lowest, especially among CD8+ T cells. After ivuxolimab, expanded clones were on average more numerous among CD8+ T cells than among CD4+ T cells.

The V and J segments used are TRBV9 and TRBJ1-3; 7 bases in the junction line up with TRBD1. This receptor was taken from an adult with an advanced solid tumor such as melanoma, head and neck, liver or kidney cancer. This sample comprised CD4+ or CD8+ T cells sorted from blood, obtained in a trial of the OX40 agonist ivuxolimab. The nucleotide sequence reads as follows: TGTGCCAGCAGCGCAGGGGGCTCTGGAAACACCATATATTTT. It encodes CASSAGGSGNTIYF.